A selection of T cell receptor beta chains follows, all from one sample in a study of cytomegalovirus exposure and HLA in healthy donors. Assay: immunoSEQ multiplex PCR; the TCRdb copy retains only in-frame clones and omits some. The table lists 150,000 to 200,000 clones, approximately 80% of them singletons. Sequencing was done on a sample of PBMCs. These receptor sequences come from a middle-aged woman in good health and CMV-seronegative. CDR3s include the opening cysteine and the closing phenylalanine or tryptophan. The order of the fields is J gene, clone size, D gene, V gene, CDR3 protein, CDR3 DNA. D genes are given only for firm matches. Where a row states a size, it is once, few, many or the class of an expanded clone; other rows omit it.

j_call: TRBJ2-1
clone_size: .
d_call: .
v_call: TRBV7-9
cdr3_aa: CASSKARGSYNEQFF
cdr3_nt: TGTGCCAGCAGCAAGGCTCGGGGATCCTACAATGAGCAGTTCTTC

j_call: TRBJ1-3
clone_size: .
d_call: .
v_call: TRBV4-3
cdr3_aa: CASSQDSFSGNTIYF
cdr3_nt: TGCGCCAGCAGCCAAGACTCTTTCTCTGGAAACACCATATATTTT

j_call: TRBJ1-3
clone_size: .
d_call: .
v_call: TRBV13
cdr3_aa: CASSTGLGSVAGNTIYF
cdr3_nt: TGTGCCAGCAGCACCGGCCTCGGGTCGGTAGCTGGAAACACCATATATTTT

j_call: TRBJ1-5
clone_size: .
d_call: .
v_call: TRBV18
cdr3_aa: CASSPTQGVEQPQHF
cdr3_nt: TGTGCCAGCTCACCAACTCAGGGTGTTGAGCAGCCCCAGCATTTT

j_call: TRBJ2-1
clone_size: few
d_call: TRBD2
v_call: TRBV4-3
cdr3_aa: CASSQESGRAIYEQFF
cdr3_nt: TGCGCCAGCAGCCAAGAAAGCGGGAGGGCCATTTATGAGCAGTTCTTC

j_call: TRBJ1-2
clone_size: few
d_call: TRBD1
v_call: TRBV9
cdr3_aa: CASSARDRGMDGYTF
cdr3_nt: TGTGCCAGCAGCGCAAGGGACAGGGGGATGGATGGCTACACCTTC

j_call: TRBJ1-2
clone_size: .
d_call: TRBD1
v_call: TRBV19
cdr3_aa: CASKGQGAYYGYTF
cdr3_nt: TGTGCCAGTAAGGGACAGGGGGCCTACTATGGCTACACCTTC

j_call: TRBJ2-6
clone_size: once
d_call: .
v_call: TRBV11-3
cdr3_aa: CASKQGVSGANVLTF
cdr3_nt: TGTGCCAGTAAACAGGGCGTCTCTGGGGCCAACGTCCTGACTTTC

j_call: TRBJ2-5
clone_size: .
d_call: .
v_call: TRBV6-1
cdr3_aa: CASSEGADQETQYF
cdr3_nt: TGTGCCAGCAGTGAAGGGGCAGATCAAGAGACCCAGTACTTC

j_call: TRBJ2-3
clone_size: .
d_call: TRBD2
v_call: TRBV6-1
cdr3_aa: CASSGSLAGAADTQYF
cdr3_nt: TGTGCCAGCAGTGGATCACTAGCGGGAGCAGCAGATACGCAGTATTTT

j_call: TRBJ2-7
clone_size: .
d_call: .
v_call: TRBV5-1
cdr3_aa: CASSFHEGAYEQYF
cdr3_nt: TGCGCCAGCAGCTTCCACGAGGGGGCCTACGAGCAGTACTTC

j_call: TRBJ2-3
clone_size: few
d_call: .
v_call: TRBV9
cdr3_aa: CASSGQGGEADTQYF
cdr3_nt: TGTGCCAGCAGCGGCCAGGGGGGTGAGGCAGATACGCAGTATTTT

j_call: TRBJ2-7
clone_size: .
d_call: .
v_call: TRBV19
cdr3_aa: CASSMDYMMAEQYF
cdr3_nt: TGTGCCAGTAGTATGGACTATATGATGGCCGAGCAGTACTTC

j_call: TRBJ1-2
clone_size: .
d_call: TRBD1
v_call: TRBV6-1
cdr3_aa: CASSAHEGQGVVYGYTF
cdr3_nt: TGTGCCAGCAGTGCGCATGAGGGACAGGGGGTGGTCTATGGCTACACCTTC

j_call: TRBJ2-1
clone_size: .
d_call: TRBD2
v_call: TRBV5-4
cdr3_aa: CASSHPGLAVYEQFF
cdr3_nt: TGTGCCAGCAGCCATCCGGGACTAGCGGTTTATGAGCAGTTCTTC

j_call: TRBJ1-1
clone_size: .
d_call: .
v_call: TRBV11-2
cdr3_aa: CASSIQGSTEAFF
cdr3_nt: TGTGCCAGCAGCATACAGGGTAGCACTGAAGCTTTCTTT

j_call: TRBJ2-5
clone_size: few
d_call: .
v_call: TRBV5-1
cdr3_aa: CASSLDIQETQYF
cdr3_nt: TGCGCCAGCAGCTTGGATATCCAAGAGACCCAGTACTTC

j_call: TRBJ2-1
clone_size: few
d_call: .
v_call: TRBV11-3
cdr3_aa: CASSRRGGQVHEQFF
cdr3_nt: TGTGCCAGCAGCCGGAGGGGGGGCCAGGTCCATGAGCAGTTCTTC

j_call: TRBJ2-3
clone_size: .
d_call: .
v_call: TRBV5-1
cdr3_aa: CASSFADFSDTQYF
cdr3_nt: TGCGCCAGCAGCTTTGCGGACTTCTCGGATACGCAGTATTTT

j_call: TRBJ1-1
clone_size: .
d_call: .
v_call: TRBV4-3
cdr3_aa: CASSQDEEGPNTEAFF
cdr3_nt: TGCGCCAGCAGCCAAGATGAGGAGGGGCCGAACACTGAAGCTTTCTTT

j_call: TRBJ2-2
clone_size: .
d_call: TRBD1
v_call: TRBV27
cdr3_aa: CASSRLGQGRSGELFF
cdr3_nt: TGTGCCAGCAGCCGCCTGGGACAGGGGAGGTCCGGGGAGCTGTTTTTT

j_call: TRBJ1-2
clone_size: .
d_call: TRBD1
v_call: TRBV30
cdr3_aa: CAWSRQGSGYTF
cdr3_nt: TGTGCCTGGAGCCGACAGGGGAGTGGCTACACCTTC

j_call: TRBJ2-1
clone_size: once
d_call: TRBD2
v_call: TRBV4-2
cdr3_aa: CASSQEGTSGYNEQFF
cdr3_nt: TGTGCCAGCAGCCAAGAGGGGACTAGCGGATACAATGAGCAGTTCTTC

j_call: TRBJ1-2
clone_size: .
d_call: .
v_call: TRBV2
cdr3_aa: CASSEQSPNYGYTF
cdr3_nt: TGTGCCAGCAGTGAGCAGTCTCCTAACTATGGCTACACCTTC

j_call: TRBJ1-4
clone_size: once
d_call: .
v_call: TRBV18
cdr3_aa: CASSPQSNEKLFF
cdr3_nt: TGTGCCAGCTCACCGCAGTCTAATGAAAAACTGTTTTTT

j_call: TRBJ1-1
clone_size: .
d_call: .
v_call: TRBV5-4
cdr3_aa: CASSSSQGTEAFF
cdr3_nt: TGTGCCAGCAGCTCATCTCAGGGAACTGAAGCTTTCTTT

j_call: TRBJ2-1
clone_size: .
d_call: TRBD2
v_call: TRBV28
cdr3_aa: CASSLSSGSINEQFF
cdr3_nt: TGTGCCAGCAGTTTATCTAGCGGGAGCATCAATGAGCAGTTCTTC

j_call: TRBJ2-5
clone_size: few
d_call: TRBD1
v_call: TRBV5-4
cdr3_aa: CASSSRTGGGGGETQYF
cdr3_nt: TGTGCCAGCAGCTCCCGGACAGGGGGGGGTGGAGGGGAGACCCAGTACTTC

j_call: TRBJ2-7
clone_size: once
d_call: TRBD2
v_call: TRBV13
cdr3_aa: CASSFLAGGYYEQYF
cdr3_nt: TGTGCCAGCAGTTTTCTAGCGGGAGGATATTACGAGCAGTACTTC

j_call: TRBJ1-2
clone_size: once
d_call: TRBD1
v_call: TRBV29-1
cdr3_aa: CSVGGDSKGYTF
cdr3_nt: TGCAGCGTCGGGGGGGACAGTAAAGGCTACACCTTC

j_call: TRBJ2-1
clone_size: .
d_call: TRBD2
v_call: TRBV30
cdr3_aa: CAWSVSSGRSTSQFF
cdr3_nt: TGTGCCTGGAGTGTGTCTAGCGGGAGATCAACTTCCCAGTTCTTC

j_call: TRBJ2-5
clone_size: .
d_call: .
v_call: TRBV10-3
cdr3_aa: CAISESRGAETQYF
cdr3_nt: TGTGCCATCAGTGAGTCCAGGGGAGCGGAGACCCAGTACTTC

j_call: TRBJ1-6
clone_size: .
d_call: .
v_call: TRBV9
cdr3_aa: CASSVQNNSPLHF
cdr3_nt: TGTGCCAGCAGCGTACAGAATAATTCACCCCTCCACTTT

j_call: TRBJ1-4
clone_size: .
d_call: .
v_call: TRBV19
cdr3_aa: CASRTTAPNEKLFF
cdr3_nt: TGTGCCAGTAGGACGACAGCCCCTAATGAAAAACTGTTTTTT

j_call: TRBJ1-2
clone_size: few
d_call: TRBD1
v_call: TRBV19
cdr3_aa: CASSPGTEIIYGYTF
cdr3_nt: TGTGCCAGTAGTCCCGGGACAGAGATCATCTATGGCTACACCTTC

j_call: TRBJ2-3
clone_size: few
d_call: .
v_call: TRBV27
cdr3_aa: CASSSGGSGEDTQYF
cdr3_nt: TGTGCCAGCAGCTCAGGTGGATCCGGGGAAGATACGCAGTATTTT

j_call: TRBJ1-4
clone_size: .
d_call: TRBD1
v_call: TRBV7-6
cdr3_aa: CASSPQGQGIISSKLFF
cdr3_nt: TGTGCCAGCAGCCCTCAGGGACAGGGGATCATTTCGTCAAAACTGTTTTTT

j_call: TRBJ2-7
clone_size: .
d_call: TRBD2
v_call: TRBV7-9
cdr3_aa: CASSLEGTSHEQYF
cdr3_nt: TGTGCCAGCAGCTTAGAGGGGACTAGTCACGAGCAGTACTTC

j_call: TRBJ2-1
clone_size: few
d_call: TRBD2
v_call: TRBV30
cdr3_aa: CAWSSPWTSGRWDEQFF
cdr3_nt: TGTGCCTGGAGTTCACCTTGGACTAGCGGGAGATGGGATGAGCAGTTCTTC

j_call: TRBJ2-7
clone_size: .
d_call: TRBD1
v_call: TRBV6-5
cdr3_aa: CASTGDRAPYEQYF
cdr3_nt: TGTGCCAGCACGGGTGACAGGGCCCCCTACGAGCAGTACTTC

j_call: TRBJ1-1
clone_size: .
d_call: .
v_call: TRBV15
cdr3_aa: CATSRPKGGVTEAFF
cdr3_nt: TGTGCCACCAGCAGACCCAAGGGCGGGGTCACTGAAGCTTTCTTT

j_call: TRBJ1-5
clone_size: .
d_call: .
v_call: TRBV6-5
cdr3_aa: CASRESNQPQHF
cdr3_nt: TGTGCCAGCAGGGAGAGCAATCAGCCCCAGCATTTT

j_call: TRBJ1-3
clone_size: .
d_call: .
v_call: TRBV5-1
cdr3_aa: CASSLQGLSGNTIYF
cdr3_nt: TGCGCCAGCAGCTTACAGGGTCTCTCTGGAAACACCATATATTTT

j_call: TRBJ1-2
clone_size: .
d_call: TRBD1
v_call: TRBV7-9
cdr3_aa: CASSVRPWDSNYGYTF
cdr3_nt: TGTGCCAGCAGCGTAAGGCCGTGGGACAGCAACTATGGCTACACCTTC

j_call: TRBJ2-1
clone_size: .
d_call: TRBD2
v_call: TRBV11-3
cdr3_aa: CASSFSGKVGDEQFF
cdr3_nt: TGTGCCAGCAGCTTCAGCGGGAAAGTGGGCGATGAGCAGTTCTTC

j_call: TRBJ2-2
clone_size: .
d_call: .
v_call: TRBV28
cdr3_aa: CASTPQGRGTDGELFF
cdr3_nt: TGTGCCAGCACCCCTCAAGGTAGGGGGACGGACGGGGAGCTGTTTTTT